This T cell receptor (beta chain) comes out of a study of shared T cell receptors in the human thymus. Assay used: immunoSEQ multiplex PCR; TCRdb lists only in-frame clones, some missing. The profile shows approximately 730,000 clones, approximately 85% of them singletons. The CDR3 is 17 amino acids. The V gene end was trimmed by 2 bases and the J gene end by 7 bases; junction bases not matched to a gene: 9. Germline loops: CDR1 SGHVS, CDR2 FQNEAQ. This clone showed up just a few times. These data were also filed under a second study, of human thymus T cells. That report notes: Donation was from healthy Finnish infants who were having corrective surgery that addressed congenital heart defects. Corrective cardiac operations yielded the resected thymus tissue. Gene usage for V and J segments appeared biased in thymic and blood repertoires. Related research described strongly overlapping thymic repertoires in unrelated people.

The receptor was derived from a girl under two years old with a congenital heart defect. This rearrangement joins TRBV7-8 to TRBJ1-6; 9 positions agree with TRBD1. The sequenced sample consisted of thymocytes. The CDR3 DNA sequence: TGTGCCAGCAGCTTAACCCGGGACAGGGTCCGAAATTCACCCCTCCACTTT. Protein sequence: CASSLTRDRVRNSPLHF.